A selection of T cell receptor beta chains follows, all from one sample in a study of PD-L1 blockade in urothelial cancer. The data were produced by immunoSEQ multiplex PCR, yet TCRdb's version contains in-frame clones alone and is incomplete. Of around 45,000 clones in the sample, 88% were seen once. Sequencing used PBMCs, obtained around atezolizumab (anti-PD-L1) treatment. Receptor source: a man older than 75 with urothelial cancer. Each CDR3 is given with its conserved first and last residue. D genes are given only for firm matches. Where a row states a size, it is once, few, many or the class of an expanded clone; other rows omit it.

D: TRBD2
size: NA
J: TRBJ2-3
V: TRBV5-4
CDR3: CASTPSGGRSGTDTQYF
DNA: TGTGCCAGCACTCCGAGTGGCGGGAGGTCTGGTACAGATACGCAGTATTTT

D: NA
size: NA
J: TRBJ1-1
V: TRBV11-2
CDR3: CASSLGQGGGMGAFF
DNA: TGTGCCAGCAGCTTAGGTCAAGGTGGGGGGATGGGAGCTTTCTTT

D: NA
size: NA
J: TRBJ2-1
V: TRBV7-9
CDR3: CASSLAGYEQFF
DNA: TGTGCCAGCAGCTTAGCGGGCTATGAGCAGTTCTTC

D: TRBD1
size: NA
J: TRBJ1-4
V: TRBV5-1
CDR3: CASSLDRGREKLFF
DNA: TGCGCCAGCAGCTTAGACAGGGGGCGCGAAAAACTGTTTTTT

D: NA
size: once
J: TRBJ1-1
V: TRBV19
CDR3: CASSMGEAWAEAFF
DNA: TGTGCCAGTAGTATGGGGGAGGCGTGGGCTGAAGCTTTCTTT

D: TRBD1
size: few
J: TRBJ1-3
V: TRBV5-5
CDR3: CASSFRTGNSGNTIYF
DNA: TGTGCCAGCAGCTTCAGGACAGGCAACTCTGGAAACACCATATATTTT

D: NA
size: NA
J: TRBJ1-1
V: TRBV15
CDR3: CATSTPALGRAAFF
DNA: TGTGCCACCAGCACCCCAGCACTGGGGAGGGCGGCTTTCTTT

D: TRBD1
size: NA
J: TRBJ2-7
V: TRBV5-6
CDR3: CASRLGQASYEQYF
DNA: TGTGCCAGCAGACTGGGACAGGCCTCCTACGAGCAGTACTTC

D: TRBD1
size: NA
J: TRBJ1-2
V: TRBV7-9
CDR3: CASSSSRTGAVGYTF
DNA: TGTGCCAGCAGCTCCTCCCGGACAGGGGCTGTCGGCTACACCTTC

D: TRBD1
size: NA
J: TRBJ1-2
V: TRBV28
CDR3: CASSRGDRTNYGYTF
DNA: TGTGCCAGCAGCCGCGGGGACAGGACCAACTATGGCTACACCTTC

D: NA
size: NA
J: TRBJ1-1
V: TRBV5-1
CDR3: CASSLTLRGNTEAFF
DNA: TGCGCCAGCAGCTTAACACTTAGGGGAAACACTGAAGCTTTCTTT

D: NA
size: NA
J: TRBJ2-7
V: TRBV6-1
CDR3: CASEGVPGRAEQYF
DNA: TGTGCCAGCGAGGGGGTGCCAGGGCGGGCCGAGCAGTACTTC

D: NA
size: NA
J: TRBJ2-1
V: TRBV7-2
CDR3: CASSFHPGATYNEQFF
DNA: TGTGCCAGCAGCTTTCACCCTGGGGCTACTTACAATGAGCAGTTCTTC

D: NA
size: NA
J: TRBJ1-2
V: TRBV18
CDR3: CASSRGHGSRDYGYTF
DNA: TGTGCCAGCTCACGGGGCCACGGGTCGCGGGATTATGGCTACACCTTC

D: NA
size: NA
J: TRBJ1-5
V: TRBV19
CDR3: CASGGSQPQHF
DNA: TGTGCCAGCGGAGGTAGTCAGCCCCAGCATTTT

D: TRBD2
size: NA
J: TRBJ2-2
V: TRBV9
CDR3: CASNPSGNPGELFF
DNA: TGTGCCAGCAACCCTAGCGGGAACCCCGGGGAGCTGTTTTTT

D: TRBD1
size: NA
J: TRBJ2-1
V: TRBV4-3
CDR3: CASSQAWGQSYNEQFF
DNA: TGCGCCAGCAGCCAAGCGTGGGGACAGTCCTACAATGAGCAGTTCTTC

D: NA
size: NA
J: TRBJ1-6
V: TRBV30
CDR3: CAWRQWNSPLHF
DNA: TGTGCCTGGAGGCAGTGGAATTCACCCCTCCACTTT

D: TRBD1
size: NA
J: TRBJ1-4
V: TRBV10-3
CDR3: CAINSGGINEKLFF
DNA: TGTGCCATCAATTCAGGGGGGATTAATGAAAAACTGTTTTTT

D: NA
size: NA
J: TRBJ1-2
V: TRBV6-1
CDR3: CASSTGLNYGYTF
DNA: TGTGCCAGCTCTACAGGGCTCAACTATGGCTACACCTTC

D: TRBD1
size: NA
J: TRBJ2-3
V: TRBV4-3
CDR3: CASSQNPRTGSDTQYF
DNA: TGCGCCAGCAGCCAAAATCCTAGGACAGGCTCAGATACGCAGTATTTT

D: NA
size: NA
J: TRBJ2-5
V: TRBV28
CDR3: CASSGTLGQRYQETQYF
DNA: TGTGCCAGCAGTGGAACCCTCGGACAGAGGTACCAAGAGACCCAGTACTTC

D: TRBD2
size: NA
J: TRBJ2-1
V: TRBV5-6
CDR3: CASSPGTSGKYNEQFF
DNA: TGTGCCAGCAGCCCCGGGACTAGCGGGAAGTACAATGAGCAGTTCTTC

D: TRBD1
size: NA
J: TRBJ2-5
V: TRBV5-6
CDR3: CASSAGTGWKETQYF
DNA: TGTGCCAGCAGCGCCGGGACAGGGTGGAAAGAGACCCAGTACTTC

D: TRBD1
size: NA
J: TRBJ2-1
V: TRBV12-5
CDR3: CASGLPPDRGPYNEQFF
DNA: TGTGCTAGTGGTTTGCCACCGGACAGGGGCCCCTACAATGAGCAGTTCTTC

D: NA
size: NA
J: TRBJ2-5
V: TRBV19
CDR3: CASSINYQETQYF
DNA: TGTGCCAGTAGTATAAACTACCAAGAGACCCAGTACTTC

D: TRBD1
size: NA
J: TRBJ2-2
V: TRBV6-5
CDR3: CASSRTGLTGELFF
DNA: TGTGCCAGCTCCCGGACAGGGCTGACCGGGGAGCTGTTTTTT

D: NA
size: NA
J: TRBJ1-1
V: TRBV5-1
CDR3: CASSLDVLGTEAFF
DNA: TGCGCCAGCAGCTTGGATGTACTAGGCACTGAAGCTTTCTTT

D: TRBD1
size: once
J: TRBJ1-2
V: TRBV7-2
CDR3: CASSLGGTGGYGYTF
DNA: TGTGCCAGCAGCTTGGGGGGGACAGGGGGCTATGGCTACACCTTC

D: NA
size: NA
J: TRBJ1-2
V: TRBV11-2
CDR3: CASSPRSRNYGYTF
DNA: TGTGCCAGCAGCCCCCGGTCCAGGAACTATGGCTACACCTTC

D: NA
size: NA
J: TRBJ2-7
V: TRBV7-9
CDR3: CASSLTSLEQYF
DNA: TGTGCCAGCAGCTTGACTTCGCTCGAGCAGTACTTC

D: TRBD1
size: NA
J: TRBJ2-5
V: TRBV5-1
CDR3: CASSPNAGTGGPETQYF
DNA: TGCGCCAGCAGCCCGAACGCCGGGACAGGGGGTCCGGAGACCCAGTACTTC

D: TRBD1
size: NA
J: TRBJ1-1
V: TRBV19
CDR3: CASTTTGYAYTEAFF
DNA: TGTGCCAGTACCACGACAGGGTATGCGTACACTGAAGCTTTCTTT

D: NA
size: NA
J: TRBJ1-3
V: TRBV15
CDR3: CATSRDLGNTIYF
DNA: TGTGCCACCAGCAGAGATCTGGGAAACACCATATATTTT

D: NA
size: NA
J: TRBJ2-3
V: TRBV7-2
CDR3: CASSLEPLGGTDTQYF
DNA: TGTGCCAGCAGCTTAGAGCCTCTAGGGGGCACAGATACGCAGTATTTT

D: TRBD2
size: NA
J: TRBJ2-5
V: TRBV2
CDR3: CASSNSGMRGETQYF
DNA: TGTGCCAGCAGTAATAGCGGGATGCGCGGGGAGACCCAGTACTTC

D: TRBD1
size: NA
J: TRBJ1-1
V: TRBV28
CDR3: CASSRQGNTEAFF
DNA: TGTGCCAGCAGTCGACAGGGGAACACTGAGGCTTTCTTT

D: NA
size: NA
J: TRBJ1-3
V: TRBV7-8
CDR3: CASGQNSGNTIYF
DNA: TGTGCCAGCGGGCAGAACTCTGGAAACACCATATATTTT